These 14 T cell receptor beta chains were sequenced from one sample in a study of metastatic and nonmetastatic thyroid tumors. No treatment had been given to any patient before thyroid surgery. TCRdb re-called clones via MiXCR from the PCR reads. The data hold approximately 31,000 clones, with about 32% observed a single time. The sequenced sample was blood. The source of these receptors is a female donor with papillary thyroid cancer or a benign thyroid nodule (not recorded which). Some clones in this sample may be carry-over from other donors' samples.

This clone appeared a few times. The V and J genes are TRBV6-1 and TRBJ2-3; TRBD2 matches at 10 bases. The CDR3 contains 15 residues. V shed 3 bases, J shed 4 bases, and the junction held 4 bases outside the gene matches. Germline V gene data show CDR1 as MNHNS and CDR2 as SASEGT. The CDR3 reads CASSDSSGSADTQYF. The CDR3 DNA reads as TGTGCCAGCAGTGACTCTAGCGGGAGTGCAGATACGCAGTATTTT.

This rearrangement joins TRBV15 to TRBJ2-2; 9 bases match TRBD2. This CDR3 is 16 amino acids long. Germline trimming cut 10 bases from V and 7 bases from J; bases unmatched to any gene: 16. Per germline, CDR1 LNHNV and CDR2 YYDKDF (reference sequence). This CDR3 is CASSLFGSGSGGELFF. CDR3 coding DNA: TGTGCCAGCAGTTTATTTGGTAGCGGGAGTGGCGGGGAGCTGTTTTTT. Combining the CDR3 with reference TRBV15 and TRBJ2-2 gives the whole variable domain DAMVIQNPRYQVTQFGKPVTLSCSQTLNHNVMYWYQQKSSQAPKLLFHYYDKDFNNEADTPDNFQSRRPNTSFCFLDIRSPGLGDTAMYLCASSLFGSGSGGELFFGEGSRLTVL.

A few counts support this clone. At one of its ends the junction is not consistent with the germline gene, which may arise from a read error. The chain recombines TRBV28 with TRBJ2-7, with TRBD1 as a possible D gene (6 bases). There are 14 residues in the CDR3. CDR1 and CDR2 (germline): MDHEN, SYDVKM. The CDR3 nucleotides read TGTGGCAGCAGTTTGGATGGACAGAACGACGATCAGTACTTC. Its translation is CGSSLDGQNDDQYF.

This clone was observed many times. CDR3 bases: TGTGCCAGCAGTTTAGAGGGCGCTGGGGCCAACGTCCTGACTTTC. Translation gives CASSLEGAGANVLTF. J is TRBJ2-6 and V is TRBV27; possible D gene TRBD2, 5 bases. The CDR3 has 15 residues. Per germline, CDR1 MNHEY and CDR2 SMNVEV (reference sequence). With 2 bases removed from V and 2 bases from J, the gap between germline ends came to 7 bases.

As regards this clone: The junction departs from the called germline gene at one end, perhaps through a read error. The DNA for the CDR3 is TGTGCCGGCAGCGTAGGAAGTCGCCCTAACCGGGACATTGGGAACTCTGAAGCTTTCTTT. Amino acids: CAGSVGSRPNRDIGNSEAFF. The rearrangement links TRBV9 to TRBJ1-1, with D possibly matching TRBD1 (6 bases). The CDR3 covers 20 residues. Germline CDR1 and CDR2: SGDLS and YYNGEE.

The chain combines TRBV11-3 with TRBJ1-6; 10 nucleotides match TRBD1. Germline-derived CDR1 and CDR2 are SGHNT and YENEEA. This CDR3 has 16 amino acids. V gave up 5 bases and J gave up 2 bases; unmatched junction bases: 3. The CDR3 protein is CASSEGQGTYNSPLHF. CDR3 coding DNA: TGTGCCAGCAGCGAGGGACAGGGGACCTATAATTCACCCCTCCACTTT.

At least ten counts were recorded for this clone. This chain links TRBV12-3 or TRBV12-4 with TRBJ2-1, with D possibly being TRBD1 (6 bases). The CDR3 extends over 15 amino acids. Between the trimmed V and J ends, which lost 7 bases and 5 bases, there was a span of 18 bases. DNA for the CDR3: TGTGCCAGCAACCTTGGACAGCTCTGGAACAATGAGCAGTTCTTC. Its protein product is CASNLGQLWNNEQFF.

This clone was counted ten times or more. The chain is built from TRBV4-1 and TRBJ2-1; 10 positions match TRBD2. Germline assignment: CDR1 MGHRA and CDR2 YSYEKL. The CDR3 totals 20 residues. J was trimmed by 0 bases and V by 3 bases; bases with no gene match: 14. CDR3 sequence reads: CASSHKPELAGFSSYNEQFF. CDR3 sequence (DNA): TGCGCCAGCAGCCACAAGCCGGAACTAGCGGGATTCAGCTCCTACAATGAGCAGTTCTTC.

The V and J genes are TRBV20-1 and TRBJ1-6; D is unclear. CDR3 size: 14 residues. Trimming left V 0 bases short and J 10 bases short, with 13 bases between. CDR1 and CDR2 from the germline V gene are DFQATT and SNEGSKA (reference sequence). CDR3 DNA: TGCAGTGCTAGAGAACAGAATGGCGGCTCACCCCTCCACTTT. Its protein product is CSAREQNGGSPLHF.

This sequence joins TRBV7-8 and TRBJ2-7; D is tentatively TRBD1 or TRBD2 (5 bases each). Per germline, CDR1 SGHVS and CDR2 FQNEAQ. V was trimmed by 5 bases and J by 8 bases, leaving 19 bases between them. The CDR3 has 14 residues. The CDR3 loop reads CASSATGTRRQQYF. The CDR3 region has the DNA TGTGCCAGCAGCGCTACCGGGACCCGGCGGCAGCAGTACTTC.

This clone was detected a few times. V gene TRBV12-3 or TRBV12-4 combines with J gene TRBJ2-1; 8 bases are a match to TRBD2. V was clipped by 0 bases and J by 13 bases; unmatched bases: 11. The CDR3 totals 15 residues. CDR3 residues: CASSLAPGGANYQFF. The CDR3, as DNA: TGTGCCAGCAGTTTAGCCCCGGGGGGGGCGAATTATCAGTTCTTC.

The chain couples TRBV5-1 to TRBJ2-7; D is possibly TRBD1 (6 bases). V lost 0 bases and J 5 bases, leaving 21 bases between the germline ends. Germline V gene lookup returns CDR1 SGHRS and CDR2 YFSETQ. The CDR3 runs to 17 residues. The CDR3: CASSLVTSWGRGDEQYF. The CDR3 DNA is TGCGCCAGCAGCTTGGTGACATCTTGGGGGCGAGGCGACGAGCAGTACTTC.

This clone occurred many times. CDR3 bases: TGTGCCAGCAGTTTATCCTGGGGAGGGGGGTCCTACGAGCAGTACTTC. It encodes CASSLSWGGGSYEQYF. The chain has TRBV27 and TRBJ2-7; possible D gene TRBD2, 7 bases. From germline, CDR1 is MNHEY and CDR2 SMNVEV (reference sequence). V lost 0 bases to trimming and J lost 1 base, with 13 bases between them. CDR3 length: 16 amino acids.

This clone occurred many times. The chain employs TRBV10-3 and TRBJ1-2, with D possibly TRBD1 on 5 matching bases. CDR1 and CDR2 from the germline V gene are ENHRY and SYGVKD. V was clipped by 4 bases and J by 2 bases, with 11 bases between them. The CDR3 spans 14 residues. CDR3 in amino acids: CAISATTENYGYTF. The CDR3 coding sequence is TGTGCCATCAGTGCTACGACAGAGAACTATGGCTACACCTTC.